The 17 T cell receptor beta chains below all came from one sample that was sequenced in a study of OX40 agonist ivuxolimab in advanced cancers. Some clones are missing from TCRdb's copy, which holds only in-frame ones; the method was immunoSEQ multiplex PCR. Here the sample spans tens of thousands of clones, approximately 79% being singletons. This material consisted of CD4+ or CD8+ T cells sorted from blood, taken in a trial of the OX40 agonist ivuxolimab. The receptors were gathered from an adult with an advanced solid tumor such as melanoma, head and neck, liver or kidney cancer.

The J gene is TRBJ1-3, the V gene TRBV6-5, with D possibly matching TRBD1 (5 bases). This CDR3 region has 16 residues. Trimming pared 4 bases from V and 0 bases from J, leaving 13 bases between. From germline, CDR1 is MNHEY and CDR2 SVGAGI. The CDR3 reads CASSFQGPVSGNTIYF. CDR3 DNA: TGTGCCAGCAGTTTCCAGGGCCCTGTCTCTGGAAACACCATATATTTT.

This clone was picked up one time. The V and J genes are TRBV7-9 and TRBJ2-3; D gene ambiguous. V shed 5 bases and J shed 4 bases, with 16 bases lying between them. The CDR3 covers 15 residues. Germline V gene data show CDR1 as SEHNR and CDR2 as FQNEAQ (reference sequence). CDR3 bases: TGTGCCAGCAGCCTCGGGCTCGTGGTGGCAGATACGCAGTATTTT. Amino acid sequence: CASSLGLVVADTQYF.

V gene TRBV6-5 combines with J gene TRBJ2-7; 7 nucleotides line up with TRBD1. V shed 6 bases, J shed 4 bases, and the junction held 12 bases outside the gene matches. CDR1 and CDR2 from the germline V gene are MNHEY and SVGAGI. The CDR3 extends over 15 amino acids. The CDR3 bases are TGTGCCAGCAGCAACAAGATAGGGGGCGCGTACGAGCAGTACTTC. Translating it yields CASSNKIGGAYEQYF.

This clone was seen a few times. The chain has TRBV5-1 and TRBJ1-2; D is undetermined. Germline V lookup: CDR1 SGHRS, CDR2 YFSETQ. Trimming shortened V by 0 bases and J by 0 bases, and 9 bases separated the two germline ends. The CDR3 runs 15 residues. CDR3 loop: CASSLDLSTNYGYTF. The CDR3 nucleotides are TGCGCCAGCAGCTTGGATCTCAGCACTAACTATGGCTACACCTTC.

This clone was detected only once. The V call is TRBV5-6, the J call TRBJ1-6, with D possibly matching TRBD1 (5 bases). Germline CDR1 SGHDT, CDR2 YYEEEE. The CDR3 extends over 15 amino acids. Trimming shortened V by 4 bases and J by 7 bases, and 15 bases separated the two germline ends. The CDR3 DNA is TGTGCCAGCAGCCCGGATACGGGACTCAATTCACCCCTCCACTTT. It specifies CASSPDTGLNSPLHF. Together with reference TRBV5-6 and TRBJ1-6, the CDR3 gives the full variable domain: DAGVTQSPTHLIKTRGQQVTLRCSPKSGHDTVSWYQQALGQGPQFIFQYYEEEERQRGNFPDRFSGHQFPNYSSELNVNALLLGDSALYLCASSPDTGLNSPLHFGNGTRLTVT.

CDR3 sequence reads: CASSIRTSSNTGELFF. The CDR3 coding sequence is TGTGCCAGTAGTATACGGACTAGCAGTAACACCGGGGAGCTGTTTTTT. The rearrangement links TRBV19 to TRBJ2-2, with 8 bases lining up with TRBD2. Germline trimming cut 2 bases from V and 2 bases from J; bases unmatched to any gene: 4. The CDR3 contains 16 residues. CDR1 LNHDA and CDR2 SQIVND come from the germline V gene (reference sequence).

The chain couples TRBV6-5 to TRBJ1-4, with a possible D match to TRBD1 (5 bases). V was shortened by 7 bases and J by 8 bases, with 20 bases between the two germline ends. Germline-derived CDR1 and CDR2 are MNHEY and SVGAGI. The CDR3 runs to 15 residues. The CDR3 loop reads CASKKTLAAGEKLFF. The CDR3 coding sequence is TGTGCCAGCAAAAAAACCCTGGCAGCAGGGGAAAAACTGTTTTTT.

In DNA form, the CDR3 reads TGTGCCAGCAGCCTAGGGGCGCCGGTCTCACCCCTCCACTTT. Encoded protein: CASSLGAPVSPLHF. This sequence joins TRBV7-2 and TRBJ1-6, with a possible D match to TRBD1 (5 bases). Germline V gene sequence: CDR1 SGHTA, CDR2 FQGNSA. The CDR3 consists of 14 residues. The V gene lost 5 bases and the J gene lost 10 bases, with 15 bases spanning the gap.

CDR3 nucleotide sequence: TGTGCCAGCAGTTTATCGGGACTAGCGGGAGGAAAGACCCAGTACTTC. Encoded protein: CASSLSGLAGGKTQYF. The V call is TRBV27, the J call TRBJ2-5, with 15 bases lining up with TRBD2. The CDR3 spans 16 residues. V lost 0 bases to trimming and J lost 6 bases; unmatched junction nucleotides: 2. Germline V lookup: CDR1 MNHEY, CDR2 SMNVEV (reference sequence).

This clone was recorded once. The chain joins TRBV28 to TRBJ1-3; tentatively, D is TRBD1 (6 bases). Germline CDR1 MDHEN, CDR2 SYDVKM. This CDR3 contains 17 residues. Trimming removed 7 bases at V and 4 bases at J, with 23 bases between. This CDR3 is CASTLTGGGSSGNTIYF. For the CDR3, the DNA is TGTGCCAGCACCCTCACCGGGGGGGGCAGTTCCGGAAACACCATATATTTT.

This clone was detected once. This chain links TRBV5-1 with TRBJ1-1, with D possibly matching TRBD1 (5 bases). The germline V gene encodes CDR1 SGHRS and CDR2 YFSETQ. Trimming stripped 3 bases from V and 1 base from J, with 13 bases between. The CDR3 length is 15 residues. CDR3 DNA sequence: TGCGCCAGCAGCTCAAATCTAGGGGAGAACACTGAAGCTTTCTTT. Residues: CASSSNLGENTEAFF. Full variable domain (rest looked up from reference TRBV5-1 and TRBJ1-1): KAGVTQTPRYLIKTRGQQVTLSCSPISGHRSVSWYQQTPGQGLQFLFEYFSETQRNKGNFPGRFSGRQFSNSRSEMNVSTLELGDSALYLCASSSNLGENTEAFFGQGTRLTVV.

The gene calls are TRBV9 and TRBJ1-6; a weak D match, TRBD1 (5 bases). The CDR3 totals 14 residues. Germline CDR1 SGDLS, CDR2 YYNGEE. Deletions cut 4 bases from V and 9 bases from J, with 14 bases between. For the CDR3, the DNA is TGTGCCAGCAGCCAACAGGCCCAAAGTTCACCCCTCCACTTT. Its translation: CASSQQAQSSPLHF.

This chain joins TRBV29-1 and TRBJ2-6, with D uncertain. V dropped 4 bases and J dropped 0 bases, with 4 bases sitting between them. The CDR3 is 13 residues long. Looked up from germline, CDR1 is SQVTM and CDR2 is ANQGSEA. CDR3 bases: TGCAGCGTTGGACTCTCTGGGGCCAACGTCCTGACTTTC. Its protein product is CSVGLSGANVLTF.

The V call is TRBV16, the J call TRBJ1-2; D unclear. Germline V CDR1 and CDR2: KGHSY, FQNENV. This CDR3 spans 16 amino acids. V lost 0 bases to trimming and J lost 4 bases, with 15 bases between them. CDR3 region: CASSQSIDPGIYGYTF. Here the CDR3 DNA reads TGTGCCAGCAGCCAATCGATAGACCCGGGGATCTATGGCTACACCTTC. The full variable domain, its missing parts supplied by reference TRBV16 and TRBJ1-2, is GEEVAQTPKHLVRGEGQKAKLYCAPIKGHSYVFWYQQVLKNEFKFLISFQNENVFDETGMPKERFSAKCLPNSPCSLEIQATKLEDSAVYFCASSQSIDPGIYGYTFGSGTRLTVV.

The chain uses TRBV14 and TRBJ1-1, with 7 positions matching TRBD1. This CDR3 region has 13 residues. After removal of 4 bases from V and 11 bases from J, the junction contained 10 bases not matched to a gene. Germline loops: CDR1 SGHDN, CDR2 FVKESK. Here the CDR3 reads CASSRAGTAAAFF. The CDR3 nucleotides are TGTGCCAGCAGCCGGGCCGGGACAGCCGCGGCTTTCTTT.

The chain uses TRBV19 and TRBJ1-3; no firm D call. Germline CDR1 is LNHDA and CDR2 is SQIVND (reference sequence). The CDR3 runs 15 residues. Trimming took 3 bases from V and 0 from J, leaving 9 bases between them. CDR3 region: CASSILTSSGNTIYF. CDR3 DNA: TGTGCCAGTAGTATTCTGACAAGCTCTGGAAACACCATATATTTT.

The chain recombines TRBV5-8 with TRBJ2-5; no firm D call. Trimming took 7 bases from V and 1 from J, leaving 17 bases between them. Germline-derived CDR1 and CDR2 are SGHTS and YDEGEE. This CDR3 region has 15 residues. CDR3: CASGPSGGIQETQYF. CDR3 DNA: TGTGCCAGCGGCCCATCGGGCGGCATCCAAGAGACCCAGTACTTC.